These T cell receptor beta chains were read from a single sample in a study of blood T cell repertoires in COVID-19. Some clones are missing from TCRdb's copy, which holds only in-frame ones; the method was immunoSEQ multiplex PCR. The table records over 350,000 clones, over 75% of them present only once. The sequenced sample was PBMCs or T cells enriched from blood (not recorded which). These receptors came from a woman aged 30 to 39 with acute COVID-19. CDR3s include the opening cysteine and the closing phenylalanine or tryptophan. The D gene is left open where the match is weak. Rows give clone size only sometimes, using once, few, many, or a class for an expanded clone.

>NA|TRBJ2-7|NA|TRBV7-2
CASSPRAGGYEQYF
TGTGCCAGCAGCCCCCGGGCCGGGGGCTACGAGCAGTACTTC
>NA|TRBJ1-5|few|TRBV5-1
CASSLVGGSQPQHF
TGCGCCAGCAGCTTGGTGGGGGGGAGTCAGCCCCAGCATTTT
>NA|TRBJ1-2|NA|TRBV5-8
CASSTRQAYGYTF
TGTGCCAGCAGCACGAGACAAGCCTATGGCTACACCTTC
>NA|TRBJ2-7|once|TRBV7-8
CASSLRWAGVDEQYF
TGTGCCAGCAGCTTACGGTGGGCCGGGGTGGACGAGCAGTACTTC
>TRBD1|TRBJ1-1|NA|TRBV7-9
CASSRTGESEAFF
TGTGCCAGCAGCCGGACAGGGGAAAGTGAAGCTTTCTTT
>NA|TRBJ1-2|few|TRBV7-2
CASSRGLSNYGYTF
TGTGCCAGCAGCCGGGGACTATCGAACTATGGCTACACCTTC
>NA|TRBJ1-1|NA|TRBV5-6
CASSLTGEAFF
TGTGCCAGCAGCTTGACGGGGGAAGCTTTCTTT
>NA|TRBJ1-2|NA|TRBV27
CASSMTGGVGYTF
TGTGCCAGCAGTATGACAGGTGGAGTCGGCTACACCTTC
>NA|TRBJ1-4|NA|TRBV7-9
CASSRALRAEKLFF
TGTGCCAGCTCGCGGGCCTTAAGGGCTGAAAAACTGTTTTTT
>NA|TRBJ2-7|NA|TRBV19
CASSEPGISYEQYF
TGTGCCAGTAGTGAACCAGGGATCTCCTACGAGCAGTACTTC
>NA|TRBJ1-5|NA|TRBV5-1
CASSTGVEGNQPQHF
TGCGCCAGCAGTACGGGGGTTGAAGGAAATCAGCCCCAGCATTTT
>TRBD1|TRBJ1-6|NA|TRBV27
CASMSRTGENSPLHF
TGTGCCAGCATGAGCAGAACAGGGGAAAATTCACCCCTCCACTTT
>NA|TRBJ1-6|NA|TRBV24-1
CATSDLEGLYNSPLHF
TGTGCCACCAGTGATTTAGAGGGTCTCTATAATTCACCCCTCCACTTT
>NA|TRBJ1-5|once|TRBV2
CASSVGSGGRKQWGQPQHF
TGTGCCAGCAGTGTAGGATCGGGGGGGAGAAAGCAATGGGGTCAGCCCCAGCATTTT
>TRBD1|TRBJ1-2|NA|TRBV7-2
CASSAGQEIYGYTF
TGTGCCAGCAGCGCTGGACAGGAGATATATGGCTACACCTTC
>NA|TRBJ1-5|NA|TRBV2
CASSGQFSNQPQHF
TGTGCCAGCAGTGGACAGTTTAGCAATCAGCCCCAGCATTTT
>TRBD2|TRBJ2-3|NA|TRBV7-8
CASSYPALAGPDTQYF
TGTGCCAGCAGTTACCCCGCGCTAGCGGGGCCAGATACGCAGTATTTT
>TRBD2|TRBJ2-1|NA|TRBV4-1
CASSAVVAGGGDEQFF
TGCGCCAGCAGCGCGGTCGTAGCGGGGGGTGGTGATGAGCAGTTCTTC
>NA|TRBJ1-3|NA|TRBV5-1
CASSLAVSGNTIYF
TGCGCCAGCAGCTTGGCAGTCTCTGGAAACACCATATATTTT
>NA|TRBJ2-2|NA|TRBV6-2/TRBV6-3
CASSYTRNTGELFF
TGTGCCAGCAGTTATACCAGGAACACCGGGGAGCTGTTTTTT
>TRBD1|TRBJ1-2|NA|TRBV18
CASYSGTGLDYGYTF
TGTGCCAGCTACTCCGGGACAGGGTTGGACTATGGCTACACCTTC
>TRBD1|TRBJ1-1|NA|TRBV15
CATSRRQGVATEAFF
TGTGCCACCAGCAGGAGACAGGGGGTTGCCACTGAAGCTTTCTTT
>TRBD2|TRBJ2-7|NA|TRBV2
CASSPRGYEQYF
TGTGCCAGCAGTCCGCGGGGGTACGAGCAGTACTTC
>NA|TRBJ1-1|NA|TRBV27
CASLPGAGNTEAFF
TGTGCCAGCCTCCCAGGGGCAGGTAACACTGAAGCTTTCTTT
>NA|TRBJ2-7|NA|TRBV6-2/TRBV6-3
CASSFLANYEQYF
TGTGCCAGCAGCTTCCTAGCGAACTACGAGCAGTACTTC
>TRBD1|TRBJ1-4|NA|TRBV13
CASSLAGQGREKLFF
TGTGCCAGCAGCTTAGCCGGACAGGGTAGGGAAAAACTGTTTTTT
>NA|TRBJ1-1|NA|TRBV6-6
CASSYSRRFMNTEAFF
TGTGCCAGCAGTTACTCTCGGCGGTTCATGAACACTGAAGCTTTCTTT
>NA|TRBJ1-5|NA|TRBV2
CASSPTQGNQPQHF
TGTGCCAGCAGTCCCACCCAGGGTAATCAGCCCCAGCATTTT
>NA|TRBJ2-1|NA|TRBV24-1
CATSAASSYNEQFF
TGTGCCACCAGTGCCGCGAGCTCCTACAATGAGCAGTTCTTC
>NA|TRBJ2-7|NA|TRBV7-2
CASSQEGASYEQYF
TGTGCCAGCAGCCAAGAAGGGGCTAGCTACGAGCAGTACTTC
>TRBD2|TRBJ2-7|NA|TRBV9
CASSVGTSVGYEQYF
TGTGCCAGCAGCGTAGGGACTAGCGTGGGTTACGAGCAGTACTTC
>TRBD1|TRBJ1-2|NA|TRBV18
CASSPRGQDGDGYTF
TGTGCCAGCTCACCTCGCGGACAGGATGGGGATGGCTACACCTTC
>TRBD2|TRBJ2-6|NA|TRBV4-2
CASSQERLATGANVLTF
TGTGCCAGCAGCCAAGAGCGACTAGCGACCGGGGCCAACGTCCTGACTTTC
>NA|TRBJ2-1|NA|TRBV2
CASSDEEGGANEQFF
TGTGCCAGCAGTGACGAGGAAGGAGGGGCCAATGAGCAGTTCTTC
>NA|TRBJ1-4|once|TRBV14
CASSPGGSNEKLFF
TGTGCCAGCAGCCCTGGGGGGTCTAATGAAAAACTGTTTTTT